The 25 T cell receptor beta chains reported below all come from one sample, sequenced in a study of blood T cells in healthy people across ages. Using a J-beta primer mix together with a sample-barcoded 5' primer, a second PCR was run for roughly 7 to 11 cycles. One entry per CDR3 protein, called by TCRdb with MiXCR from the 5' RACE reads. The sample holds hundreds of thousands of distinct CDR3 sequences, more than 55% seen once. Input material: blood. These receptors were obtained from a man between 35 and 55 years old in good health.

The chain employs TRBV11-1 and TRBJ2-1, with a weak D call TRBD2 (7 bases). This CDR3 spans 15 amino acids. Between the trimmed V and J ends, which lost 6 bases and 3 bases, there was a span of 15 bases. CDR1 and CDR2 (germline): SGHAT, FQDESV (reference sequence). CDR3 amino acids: CASSSRGADYNEQFF. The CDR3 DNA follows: TGTGCCAGCAGTTCCCGGGGGGCCGACTACAATGAGCAGTTCTTC.

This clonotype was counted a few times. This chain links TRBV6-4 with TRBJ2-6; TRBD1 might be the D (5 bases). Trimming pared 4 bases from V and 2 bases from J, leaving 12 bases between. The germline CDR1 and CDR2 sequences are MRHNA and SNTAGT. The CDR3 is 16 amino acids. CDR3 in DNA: TGTGCCAGCAGTGGGGGTTCAGGGACTGGGGCCAACGTCCTGACTTTC. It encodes CASSGGSGTGANVLTF.

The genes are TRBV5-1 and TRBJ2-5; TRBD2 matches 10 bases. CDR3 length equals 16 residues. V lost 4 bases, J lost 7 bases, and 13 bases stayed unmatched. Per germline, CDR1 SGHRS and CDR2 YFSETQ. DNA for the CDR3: TGCGCCAGCAGCGCCTTCGCAGCGGGAGGGCCCGGGACCCAGTACTTC. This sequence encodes CASSAFAAGGPGTQYF.

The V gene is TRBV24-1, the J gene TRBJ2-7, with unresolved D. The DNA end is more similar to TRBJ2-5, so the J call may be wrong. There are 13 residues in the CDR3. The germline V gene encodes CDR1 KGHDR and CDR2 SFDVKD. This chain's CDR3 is CATSDFTAETQYF. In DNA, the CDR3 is TGTGCCACCAGTGATTTTACCGCAGAGACCCAGTACTTC.

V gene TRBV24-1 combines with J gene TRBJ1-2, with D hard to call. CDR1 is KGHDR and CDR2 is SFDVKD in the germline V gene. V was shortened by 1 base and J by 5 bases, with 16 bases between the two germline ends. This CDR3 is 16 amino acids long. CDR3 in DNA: TGTGCCACCAGTGATTTACGGGCGGAAGGCCGATATGGCTACACCTTC. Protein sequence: CATSDLRAEGRYGYTF.

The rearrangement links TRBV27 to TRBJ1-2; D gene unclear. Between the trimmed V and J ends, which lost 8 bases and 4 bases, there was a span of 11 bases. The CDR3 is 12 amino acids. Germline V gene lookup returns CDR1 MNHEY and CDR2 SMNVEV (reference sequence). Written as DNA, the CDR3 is TGTGCCAGCCGGACGGCTACCTATGGCTACACCTTC. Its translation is CASRTATYGYTF.

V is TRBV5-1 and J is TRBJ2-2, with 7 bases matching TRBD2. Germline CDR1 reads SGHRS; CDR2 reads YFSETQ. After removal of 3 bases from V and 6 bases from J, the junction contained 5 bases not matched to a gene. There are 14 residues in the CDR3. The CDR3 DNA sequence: TGCGCCAGCAGCTCCGGACTAGTAGCCGGGGAGCTGTTTTTT. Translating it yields CASSSGLVAGELFF.

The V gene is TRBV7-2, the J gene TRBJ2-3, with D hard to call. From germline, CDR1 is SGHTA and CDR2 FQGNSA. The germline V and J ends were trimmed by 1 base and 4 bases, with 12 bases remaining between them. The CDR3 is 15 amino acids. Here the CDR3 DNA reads TGTGCCAGCAGCTTAGGCCCTAGAGAGGCAGATACGCAGTATTTT. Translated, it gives CASSLGPREADTQYF.

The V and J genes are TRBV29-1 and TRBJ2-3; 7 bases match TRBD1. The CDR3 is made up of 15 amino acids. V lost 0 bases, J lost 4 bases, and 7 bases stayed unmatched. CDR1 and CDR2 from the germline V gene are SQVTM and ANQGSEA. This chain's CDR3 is CSVEDRRQGSDTQYF. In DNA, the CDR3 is TGCAGCGTTGAAGATCGGCGACAGGGATCAGATACGCAGTATTTT.

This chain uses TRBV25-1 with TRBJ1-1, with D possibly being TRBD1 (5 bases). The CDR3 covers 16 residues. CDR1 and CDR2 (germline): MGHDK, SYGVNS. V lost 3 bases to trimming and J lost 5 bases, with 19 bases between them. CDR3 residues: CASSEASSEGWTEAFF. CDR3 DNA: TGTGCCAGCAGTGAGGCCTCGTCAGAGGGGTGGACTGAAGCTTTCTTT.

CDR3 amino acids: CASSRGLAGGSEQYF. DNA of the CDR3: TGTGCCAGCAGCCGGGGACTAGCGGGAGGGTCCGAGCAGTACTTC. The V gene is TRBV7-2, the J gene TRBJ2-4; 16 nucleotides match TRBD2. TRBJ2-7 matches the DNA end more closely, so the J call is doubtful. Germline CDR1 and CDR2: SGHTA and FQGNSA. This CDR3 is built from 15 residues.

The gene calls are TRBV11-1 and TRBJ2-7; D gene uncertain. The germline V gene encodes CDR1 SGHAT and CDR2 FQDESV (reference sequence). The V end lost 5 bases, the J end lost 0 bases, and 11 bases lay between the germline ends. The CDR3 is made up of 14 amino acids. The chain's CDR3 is CASSPIVSSYEQYF. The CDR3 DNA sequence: TGTGCCAGCAGCCCAATCGTTAGCTCCTACGAGCAGTACTTC.

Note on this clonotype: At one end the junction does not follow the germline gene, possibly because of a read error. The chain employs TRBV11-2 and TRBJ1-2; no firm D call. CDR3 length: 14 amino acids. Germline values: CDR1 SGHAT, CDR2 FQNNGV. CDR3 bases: TGTGCCGGCAGCTTCGAGGGTAGCTCGCAAGGCTACACCTTC. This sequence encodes CAGSFEGSSQGYTF. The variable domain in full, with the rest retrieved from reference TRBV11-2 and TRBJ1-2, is EAGVAQSPRYKIIEKRQSVAFWCNPISGHATLYWYQQILGQGPKLLIQFQNNGVVDDSQLPKDRFSAERLKGVDSTLKIQPAKLEDSAVYLCAGSFEGSSQGYTFGSGTRLTVV.

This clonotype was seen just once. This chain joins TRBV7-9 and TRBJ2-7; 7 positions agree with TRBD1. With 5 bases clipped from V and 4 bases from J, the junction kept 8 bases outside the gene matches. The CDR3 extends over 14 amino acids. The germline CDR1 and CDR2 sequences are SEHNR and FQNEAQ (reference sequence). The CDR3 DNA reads TGTGCCAGCAGCCGTCCGGGACAGCAGTACGAGCAGTACTTC. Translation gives CASSRPGQQYEQYF.

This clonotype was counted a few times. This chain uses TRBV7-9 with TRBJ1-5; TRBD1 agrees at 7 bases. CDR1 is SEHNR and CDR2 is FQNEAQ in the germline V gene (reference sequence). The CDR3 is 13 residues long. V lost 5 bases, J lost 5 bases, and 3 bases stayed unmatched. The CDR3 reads CASSITGDQPQHF. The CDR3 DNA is TGTGCCAGCAGCATAACAGGGGATCAGCCCCAGCATTTT.

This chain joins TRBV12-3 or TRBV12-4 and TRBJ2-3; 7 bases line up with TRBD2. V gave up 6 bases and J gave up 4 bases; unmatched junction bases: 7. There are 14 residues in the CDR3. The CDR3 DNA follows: TGTGCCAGCAGCCCCGGGGAGGGCCCAGATACGCAGTATTTT. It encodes CASSPGEGPDTQYF.

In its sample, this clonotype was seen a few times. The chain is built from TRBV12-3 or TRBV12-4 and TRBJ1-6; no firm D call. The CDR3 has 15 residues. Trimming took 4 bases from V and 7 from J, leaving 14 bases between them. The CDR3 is CASSSAPPGNSPLHF. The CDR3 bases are TGTGCCAGCAGTTCCGCCCCTCCCGGGAATTCACCCCTCCACTTT.

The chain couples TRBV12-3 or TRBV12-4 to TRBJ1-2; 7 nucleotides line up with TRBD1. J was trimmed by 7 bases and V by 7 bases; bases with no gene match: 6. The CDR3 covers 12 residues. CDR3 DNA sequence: TGTGCCAGCACCCTAGGGGGCGGTGGCTACACCTTC. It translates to CASTLGGGGYTF.

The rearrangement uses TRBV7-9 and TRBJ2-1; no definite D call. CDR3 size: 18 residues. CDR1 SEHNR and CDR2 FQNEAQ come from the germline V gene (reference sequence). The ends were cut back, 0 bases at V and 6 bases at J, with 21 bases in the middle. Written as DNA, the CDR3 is TGTGCCAGCAGCTTAGCATCCGTTTTCCACCTGGACCCCAATGAGCAGTTCTTC. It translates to CASSLASVFHLDPNEQFF.

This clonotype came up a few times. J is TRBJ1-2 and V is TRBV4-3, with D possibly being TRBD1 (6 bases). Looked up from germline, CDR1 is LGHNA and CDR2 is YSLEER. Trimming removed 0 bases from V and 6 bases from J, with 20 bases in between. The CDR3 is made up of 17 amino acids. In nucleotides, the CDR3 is TGCGCCAGCAGCCAAGACCTCGGGGGGCCCCAACGGGATGGCTACACCTTC. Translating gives CASSQDLGGPQRDGYTF.

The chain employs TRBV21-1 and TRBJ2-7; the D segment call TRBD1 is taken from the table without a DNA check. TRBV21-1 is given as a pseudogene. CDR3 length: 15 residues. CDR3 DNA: TGTGCCAGCAGCTTGACAGGGGAGAGGGCCTACGAGCAGTACTTC. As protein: CASSLTGERAYEQYF.

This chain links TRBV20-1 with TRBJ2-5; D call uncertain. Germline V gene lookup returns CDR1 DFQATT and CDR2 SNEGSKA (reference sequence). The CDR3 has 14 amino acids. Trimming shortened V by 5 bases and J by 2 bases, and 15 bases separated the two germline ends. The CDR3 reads CSAFLVNLQETQYF. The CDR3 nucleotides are TGCAGTGCTTTCCTGGTAAATCTGCAAGAGACCCAGTACTTC.

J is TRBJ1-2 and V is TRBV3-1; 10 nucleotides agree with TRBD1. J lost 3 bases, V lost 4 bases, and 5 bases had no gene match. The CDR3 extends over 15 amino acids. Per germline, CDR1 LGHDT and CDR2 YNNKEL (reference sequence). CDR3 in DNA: TGTGCCAGCAGCCCTGGACAGGGGGATTACTATGGCTACACCTTC. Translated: CASSPGQGDYYGYTF.

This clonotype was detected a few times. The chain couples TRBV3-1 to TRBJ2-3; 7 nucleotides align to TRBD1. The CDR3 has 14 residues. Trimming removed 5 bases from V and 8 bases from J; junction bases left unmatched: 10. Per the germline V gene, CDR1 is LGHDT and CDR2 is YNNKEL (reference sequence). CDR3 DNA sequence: TGTGCCAGCAGCAGGGACAGCGTAACTGGTACGCAGTATTTT. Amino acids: CASSRDSVTGTQYF.

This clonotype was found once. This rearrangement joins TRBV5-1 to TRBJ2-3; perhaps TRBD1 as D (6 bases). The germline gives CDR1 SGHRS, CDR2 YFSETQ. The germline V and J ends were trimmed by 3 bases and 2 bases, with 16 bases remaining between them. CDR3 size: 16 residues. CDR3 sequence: CASSSKDSAYTDTQYF. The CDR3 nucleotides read TGCGCCAGCAGCTCCAAGGACAGCGCGTACACAGATACGCAGTATTTT.